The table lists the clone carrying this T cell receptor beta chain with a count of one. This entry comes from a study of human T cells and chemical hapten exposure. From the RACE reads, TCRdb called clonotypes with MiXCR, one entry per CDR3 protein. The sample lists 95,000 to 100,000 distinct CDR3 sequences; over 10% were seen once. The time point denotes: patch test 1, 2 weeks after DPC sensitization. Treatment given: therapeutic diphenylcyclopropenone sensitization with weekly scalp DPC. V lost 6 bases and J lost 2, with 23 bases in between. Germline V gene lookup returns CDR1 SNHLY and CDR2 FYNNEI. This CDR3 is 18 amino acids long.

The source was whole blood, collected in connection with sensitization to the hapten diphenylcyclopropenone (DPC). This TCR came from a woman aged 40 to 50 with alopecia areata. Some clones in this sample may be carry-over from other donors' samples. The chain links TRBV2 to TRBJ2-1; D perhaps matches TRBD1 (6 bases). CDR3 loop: CASSDIGASGAAYNEQFF. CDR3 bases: TGTGCCAGCAGCGATATCGGCGCCTCAGGGGCGGCCTACAATGAGCAGTTCTTC.